The 21 T cell receptor beta chains reported below all come from one sample, sequenced in a study of blood T cell repertoires in COVID-19. The repertoire was sequenced with immunoSEQ multiplex PCR; TCRdb's copy has only in-frame clones and lacks some. Of some 300,000 clones listed, 85% to 90% are singletons. Sequencing was performed on peripheral blood. The origin of the receptors is a middle-aged woman with COVID-19, enrolled during active disease.

V gene TRBV5-1 combines with J gene TRBJ2-5; 11 bases line up with TRBD2. Germline CDR1 and CDR2: SGHRS and YFSETQ. The CDR3 length is 16 residues. Trimming at V came to 4 bases and at J to 4 bases, leaving 9 bases not matched to a gene. The CDR3 region has the DNA TGCGCCAGCAGCCCTAATCTAGCGGGAGGAGGAGAGACCCAGTACTTC. Protein: CASSPNLAGGGETQYF.

The V call is TRBV19, the J call TRBJ1-5, with 10 bases matching TRBD1. This CDR3 comprises 16 residues. Losses at the gene ends were 7 bases for V and 1 base for J; bases not matched to a gene: 7. From germline, CDR1 is LNHDA and CDR2 SQIVND (reference sequence). The CDR3 loop reads CASNRQGAKSNQPQHF. The CDR3 DNA is TGTGCCAGTAATAGACAGGGGGCCAAGAGCAATCAGCCCCAGCATTTT.

The genes are TRBV20-1 and TRBJ1-4; no definite D call. The germline V gene encodes CDR1 DFQATT and CDR2 SNEGSKA (reference sequence). The CDR3 is 12 residues long. Deletions cut 3 bases from V and 7 bases from J, with 9 bases between. The CDR3 DNA is TGCAGTGCTAGTTTGGAGGGTGAAAAACTGTTTTTT. It encodes CSASLEGEKLFF.

This chain joins TRBV2 and TRBJ2-7; 8 bases are a match to TRBD2. In germline, CDR1 is SNHLY, CDR2 FYNNEI. This CDR3 has 14 residues. J lost 3 bases, V lost 6 bases, and 7 bases had no gene match. CDR3 sequence: CASRWTSRSYEQYF. The DNA of the CDR3 is TGTGCCAGCAGGTGGACTAGCAGAAGCTACGAGCAGTACTTC.

This chain connects TRBV18 to TRBJ2-1; D might be TRBD2 (5 bases). The CDR3 sequence is 18 residues long. Looked up from germline, CDR1 is KGHSH and CDR2 is LQKENI. The V end lost 5 bases, the J end lost 3 bases, and 23 bases lay between the germline ends. This CDR3 reads CASSTERTGVSSYNEQFF. In nucleotides, the CDR3 is TGTGCCAGCTCAACTGAGAGGACCGGGGTCAGCAGCTACAATGAGCAGTTCTTC.

This clone was detected only a few times. This chain connects TRBV7-9 to TRBJ1-1; 7 bases fit TRBD1. The V gene end was trimmed by 1 base and the J gene end by 12 bases; junction bases not matched to a gene: 17. The CDR3 sequence is 16 residues long. The germline gives CDR1 SEHNR, CDR2 FQNEAQ (reference sequence). The CDR3 loop reads CASSLVLGLSGQKTFF. The CDR3 DNA follows: TGTGCCAGCAGCTTAGTTTTAGGTTTATCGGGACAGAAGACTTTCTTT.

CDR3 protein: CASSLAPTSGRDHEQFF. In DNA, the CDR3 is TGCGCCAGCAGCTTGGCTCCGACTAGCGGGAGGGACCATGAGCAGTTCTTC. The V call is TRBV5-1, the J call TRBJ2-1, with 14 positions matching TRBD2. Germline CDR1 is SGHRS and CDR2 is YFSETQ. The length of the CDR3 is 17 residues. V was pared by 0 bases and J by 8 bases, with 7 bases of the junction left unmatched.

V usage is TRBV6-5 and J usage is TRBJ2-1; a weak D match, TRBD2 (6 bases). Germline V gives CDR1 MNHEY, CDR2 SVGAGI. The ends were cut back, 6 bases at V and 8 bases at J, with 11 bases in the middle. The length of the CDR3 is 12 residues. CDR3 sequence: CASREGRDEQFF. CDR3 DNA: TGTGCCAGCAGGGAGGGGCGCGATGAGCAGTTCTTC.

The V gene is TRBV5-1, the J gene TRBJ2-5; no definite D call. V shed 1 base and J shed 2 bases, with 9 bases lying between them. The CDR3 sequence is 14 residues long. The V gene's germline CDR1 is SGHRS and CDR2 YFSETQ. CDR3 sequence reads: CASSLIPEQETQYF. CDR3 sequence (DNA): TGCGCCAGCAGCTTGATCCCGGAGCAAGAGACCCAGTACTTC.

This clone was detected a few times. The chain links TRBV5-4 to TRBJ1-1; D gene uncertain. The CDR3 sequence is 12 residues long. Trimming left V 3 bases short and J 7 bases short, with 10 bases between. CDR1 and CDR2 (germline): SGHNT, YYREEE (reference sequence). CDR3 in amino acids: CASSSVVNEAFF. The CDR3 nucleotides read TGTGCCAGCAGCTCAGTCGTGAATGAAGCTTTCTTT.

V is TRBV20-1 and J is TRBJ2-3; TRBD1 might be the D (6 bases). Germline assignment: CDR1 DFQATT and CDR2 SNEGSKA (reference sequence). V dropped 3 bases and J dropped 0 bases, with 10 bases sitting between them. The CDR3 consists of 14 residues. The CDR3 bases are TGCAGTGCTAGTGGCAGGGGAAGCACAGATACGCAGTATTTT. Translating gives CSASGRGSTDTQYF.

This sequence joins TRBV6-7 and TRBJ2-3; TRBD2 matches at 8 bases. TRBV6-7 is known as an ORF, though its function is uncertain. J lost 0 bases, V lost 0 bases, and 17 bases had no gene match. The CDR3 has 21 amino acids. The CDR3 region is CASSYSCSRASGPLSTDTQYF. The CDR3 region has the DNA TGTGCCAGCAGTTACTCGTGTTCCCGGGCTAGCGGGCCACTAAGCACAGATACGCAGTATTTT.

The chain recombines TRBV29-1 with TRBJ2-1; 10 bases map to TRBD2. The CDR3 is 12 residues long. Looked up from germline, CDR1 is SQVTM and CDR2 is ANQGSEA. CDR3 nucleotide sequence: TGCGGAGCGGGGGGGCCGGGGGAGGAGCAGTTCTTC. It translates to CGAGGPGEEQFF.

The chain joins TRBV3-1 (or the pseudogene TRBV3-2) to TRBJ2-2; 7 nucleotides match TRBD1. The junction had 6 bases not matched to a gene; V was cut back by 4 bases and J by 4 bases. This CDR3 region has 15 residues. The germline CDR1 and CDR2 sequences are LGHDT and YNNKEL (reference sequence). CDR3 sequence reads: CASSLRQGRTGELFF. The DNA of the CDR3 is TGTGCCAGCAGCCTGAGACAGGGCCGCACCGGGGAGCTGTTTTTT.

The V and J genes are TRBV2 and TRBJ2-7; tentative D call: TRBD2 (6 bases). Germline CDR1 and CDR2: SNHLY and FYNNEI. Trimming took 5 bases from V and 0 from J, leaving 17 bases between them. CDR3 length: 16 amino acids. The CDR3 DNA reads TGTGCCAGCAGTTCGCCGATTAGCGGAGCCTCCTACGAGCAGTACTTC. It specifies CASSSPISGASYEQYF.

The V call is TRBV3-1 (or the pseudogene TRBV3-2), the J call TRBJ2-1, with 12 positions matching TRBD2. CDR3 length: 16 residues. The J segment lost 4 bases and the V segment lost 4 bases, leaving 5 bases of the junction unmatched. Germline V gene sequence: CDR1 LGHDT, CDR2 YNNKEL (reference sequence). The DNA for the CDR3 is TGTGCCAGCAGCCCAGAACTAGCGGGGGGATACAATGAGCAGTTCTTC. Its translation: CASSPELAGGYNEQFF.

The gene calls are TRBV4-1 and TRBJ2-7; 7 bases map to TRBD1. The trim removed 2 bases at V and 0 bases at J, leaving 4 bases unmatched. Germline V CDR1 and CDR2: MGHRA, YSYEKL. The CDR3 runs 15 residues. Here the CDR3 reads CASSQSGQLSYEQYF. CDR3 nucleotides: TGCGCCAGCAGCCAATCGGGACAGCTCTCCTACGAGCAGTACTTC.

This sequence joins TRBV28 and TRBJ2-5, with 12 bases matching TRBD2. CDR3 length: 16 residues. V dropped 3 bases and J dropped 5; count of bases not matched to a gene: 7. The V gene's germline CDR1 is MDHEN and CDR2 SYDVKM. CDR3 in amino acids: CASSFGLAGSQETQYF. As DNA, the CDR3 is TGTGCCAGCAGTTTCGGACTAGCGGGATCCCAGGAGACCCAGTACTTC.

The V call is TRBV4-1, the J call TRBJ1-1; TRBD1 is a possible D gene (5 bases). V was clipped by 1 base and J by 5 bases, with 14 bases between them. The CDR3 loop spans 15 amino acids. Germline CDR1 and CDR2: MGHRA and YSYEKL. The CDR3 sequence: CASSQGTQGSTEAFF. The CDR3 nucleotides are TGCGCCAGCAGCCAAGGAACTCAGGGTTCAACTGAAGCTTTCTTT.

The chain couples TRBV3-1 (or the pseudogene TRBV3-2) to TRBJ2-2; D gene ambiguous. From germline, CDR1 is LGHDT and CDR2 YNNKEL (reference sequence). The CDR3 has 15 amino acids. The ends were cut back, 1 base at V and 4 bases at J, with 10 bases in the middle. The CDR3 spells CASSQGVRSTGELFF. CDR3 sequence (DNA): TGTGCCAGCAGCCAAGGCGTTCGGAGCACCGGGGAGCTGTTTTTT.

V usage is TRBV7-9 and J usage is TRBJ1-1, with 7 bases aligning to TRBD1. Germline CDR1 is SEHNR and CDR2 is FQNEAQ (reference sequence). J lost 5 bases, V lost 2 bases, and 8 bases had no gene match. This CDR3 comprises 15 residues. CDR3 residues: CASSLRQGVRTEAFF. CDR3 DNA: TGTGCCAGCAGCTTAAGACAGGGAGTAAGGACTGAAGCTTTCTTT.